The clone carrying this T cell receptor (beta chain) was recorded many times. The antigen is not known. TCRdb called the reads again in MiXCR, with one record for every CDR3 protein. The repertoire holds fewer than 550,000 distinct CDR3 sequences, with around 10% as singletons. Germline loops: CDR1 SGHNT, CDR2 YYREEE (reference sequence). This CDR3 is built from 15 residues. V was cut by 4 bases and J by 3 bases, with 16 bases left in between. The data stem from a study of T cell repertoires in cytomegalovirus infection. For the study at large: TCR beta signatures that were public indicated CMV infection and matching HLA type. General observations from the study: Carriers of CMV and the relevant HLA type were discriminated by public TCR beta frequency. In two of eight donors, the top clonotype was HLA-C-restricted CMV-specific.

The chain couples TRBV5-4 to TRBJ2-5, with a weak D call TRBD2 (6 bases). The sequence was collected from a human donor in good health (CMV status not recorded). Some clones in this sample may be carry-over from other donors' samples. Sequenced material: PBMCs. Here the CDR3 reads CASSPRGTGKETQYF. The CDR3 region has the DNA TGTGCCAGCAGCCCACGGGGGACCGGTAAAGAGACCCAGTACTTC.